The entry that follows covers one TCR beta chain sequence. This CDR3 comprises 15 residues. Germline assignment: CDR1 MNHEY and CDR2 SMNVEV (reference sequence). After removal of 8 bases from V and 4 bases from J, the junction contained 10 bases not matched to a gene. The data stem from a study of Ad26.COV2.S vaccination and SARS-CoV-2 variants. Libraries were prepared by immunoSEQ multiplex PCR; TCRdb keeps only in-frame clonotypes and omits some of them. Here the sample spans about 350,000 clones, around 92% being singletons. This receptor was obtained from a human donor who had recovered from COVID-19. Specimen: peripheral blood, collected after recovery from COVID-19. J is TRBJ1-1 and V is TRBV27; 10 bases map to TRBD1. The CDR3 loop reads CASCRARQGATEAFF. The CDR3 DNA reads TGTGCCAGCTGTAGGGCTCGACAGGGGGCCACTGAAGCTTTCTTT.